This TCR beta chain derives from a study of beta chain features in type 1 diabetes. Whole-study results and caveats: Cells expressing TCR highly could be over-represented by cDNA sequencing. Any role of HLA type in TCRB rearrangement remained unresolved here. PCR could preferentially amplify shorter templates, alike in patients and controls.

Trimming removed 5 bases at V and 6 bases at J, with 10 bases between. Germline CDR1 and CDR2: DFQATT and SNEGSKA (reference sequence). The CDR3 is 11 residues long. This clone appeared a few times. Antigen unknown. Reverse transcribing all isolated RNA meant expressed TCRB transcripts were sequenced. Naive, central memory and regulatory T cell samples produced a mean of approximately 4 million reads. Sequencing used immunoSEQ multiplex PCR; TCRdb keeps in-frame clones, though not all of them. This table holds roughly 450,000 clones, roughly 10% found once. The source material was naive CD4+ T cells from blood. V and J are TRBV20-1 and TRBJ1-1; D call uncertain. This receptor was obtained from a woman in her late teens or twenties in good health. The CDR3 is CSAGRSPEAFF. CDR3 nucleotides: TGCAGTGCTGGCAGGAGCCCTGAAGCTTTCTTT.